This TCR beta chain derives from a study of shared clonotypes between healthy human individuals. Germline CDR1 and CDR2: LNHNV and YYDKDF (reference sequence). The CDR3 length is 12 residues. Sequencing used immunoSEQ multiplex PCR; TCRdb keeps in-frame clones, though not all of them. Of about a million clones detected, approximately 77% appear once; the ten largest clones hold roughly 0.83%. Naive CD45RA+ and memory CD45RA-negative subsets were split from CD4+ cells. Findings and limits, study-wide: Researchers sampled blood only, noting tissue repertoires likely differ.

Note on this clone: Its target is not known. This is likely an artifact of a read error, given a far larger clone one base away.

The TCR originated in a man aged 18 to 29 in good health. Some clones in this sample may be carry-over from other donors' samples. The chain uses TRBV15 and TRBJ2-7; no reliable D call. The sample consisted of memory CD4+ T cells from PBMCs. Subset described: CD45RA-negative fraction. The CDR3 spells CATGRDEDEQYF. The CDR3 DNA reads TGTGCCACCGGCAGAGATGAGGACGAGCAGTACTTC.